Below are 20 T cell receptor beta chains sequenced from a single sample in a study of beta chain features in type 1 diabetes (dated by TCRdb to the late 2010s). On the study overall, not on this receptor specifically: A moderate but significant shortening of TCRB CDR3 length was observed in type 1 diabetes patients in all four CD4+ subsets.

The receptor library was made with the immunoSEQ multiplex PCR assay. The High Capacity cDNA Reverse Transcription Kit was used to reverse transcribe all of the isolated RNA, meaning that expressed TCRB transcripts were what got sequenced. TCRdb took this table from immuneACCESS and kept in-frame rearrangements with V and J called. Such tables lack part of the clones; where checked against another copy, unresolved V genes explain under half of the gap, and the rest is unexplained. The sample table records about 710,000 clones; more than 13% of these occur just once. The leading ten clones occupy 0.04% of the sample. These receptors are not linked to any known antigen. Sequencing was done on a sample of naive CD4+ T cells from blood. The cell subset or site label for this specimen denotes: true naive CD4+ T cells. The receptor source for this set is a man younger than 35 with type 1 diabetes.

The V gene is TRBV28, the J gene TRBJ2-3, with D perhaps matching TRBD1 or TRBD2 (6 bases each). The CDR3 loop spans 15 amino acids. Trimming cost V 2 bases and J 2 bases, with 11 bases left between them. Germline CDR1 MDHEN, CDR2 SYDVKM. The CDR3 DNA is TGTGCCAGCAGTTTAAGGGGGGCGAACACAGATACGCAGTATTTT. Protein product: CASSLRGANTDTQYF.

The chain couples TRBV18 to TRBJ2-3; weak D call: TRBD2 (6 bases). Germline CDR1 KGHSH, CDR2 LQKENI. Trimming stripped 0 bases from V and 6 bases from J, with 13 bases between. The CDR3 has 15 residues. CDR3 sequence reads: CASSPPSLGGDTQYF. The CDR3 region has the DNA TGTGCCAGCTCACCACCGAGCCTAGGAGGGGATACGCAGTATTTT. Full variable domain (missing parts from reference TRBV18 and TRBJ2-3): NAGVMQNPRHLVRRRGQEARLRCSPMKGHSHVYWYRQLPEEGLKFMVYLQKENIIDESGMPKERFSAEFPKEGPSILRIQQVVRGDSAAYFCASSPPSLGGDTQYFGPGTRLTVL.

The V and J genes are TRBV29-1 and TRBJ1-2, with D uncertain. Germline assignment: CDR1 SQVTM and CDR2 ANQGSEA. This CDR3 contains 13 residues. The V and J ends lost 3 bases and 3 bases respectively, with 11 bases between them. Written as DNA, the CDR3 is TGCAGCGTTGACCAGTATGATGACTATGGCTACACCTTC. Its protein is CSVDQYDDYGYTF.

This sequence joins TRBV28 and TRBJ1-1; D might be TRBD1 (5 bases). The CDR3 is 13 residues long. Germline lookup yields CDR1 MDHEN and CDR2 SYDVKM. The V gene lost 0 bases and the J gene lost 11 bases, with 13 bases spanning the gap. CDR3 coding DNA: TGTGCCAGCAGTTTATGGCTCGGGGCAGGGGCTTTCTTT. Encoded protein: CASSLWLGAGAFF.

This chain connects TRBV2 to TRBJ1-5; a weak D match, TRBD1 (5 bases). The CDR3 totals 14 residues. The germline V gene has CDR1 SNHLY and CDR2 FYNNEI. Trimming stripped 4 bases from V and 4 bases from J, with 11 bases between. The CDR3 coding sequence is TGTGCCAGCAGTGTGGACACGGTAAATCAGCCCCAGCATTTT. As protein: CASSVDTVNQPQHF. Looking up the rest from reference TRBV2 and TRBJ1-5 gives the full variable domain: EPEVTQTPSHQVTQMGQEVILRCVPISNHLYFYWYRQILGQKVEFLVSFYNNEISEKSEIFDDQFSVERPDGSNFTLKIRSTKLEDSAMYFCASSVDTVNQPQHFGDGTRLSIL.

This clone has more than one count but fewer than ten. The chain combines TRBV20-1 with TRBJ2-7, with D uncertain. The CDR3 runs 10 residues. Trimming left V 6 bases short and J 4 bases short, with 7 bases between. Germline-derived CDR1 and CDR2 are DFQATT and SNEGSKA (reference sequence). The CDR3 nucleotides read TGCAGTGCGGCAGAATACGAGCAGTACTTC. It is translated as CSAAEYEQYF.

This clone has just a few counts. The chain combines TRBV4-1 with TRBJ2-6; D is unresolved. V shed 2 bases and J shed 10 bases, with 12 bases lying between them. This CDR3 is built from 14 residues. Germline CDR1 MGHRA, CDR2 YSYEKL. The CDR3 coding sequence is TGCGCCAGCAGCCAAAACCCAGGTCCTAACGTCCTGACTTTC. Translated, it gives CASSQNPGPNVLTF.

The V and J genes are TRBV2 and TRBJ1-2; D unclear. The CDR3 covers 10 residues. Between the trimmed V and J ends, which lost 6 bases and 7 bases, there was a span of 6 bases. The germline V gene has CDR1 SNHLY and CDR2 FYNNEI. The CDR3 region is CASSKGGYTF. As DNA, the CDR3 is TGTGCCAGCAGCAAAGGTGGCTACACCTTC.

The chain recombines TRBV7-2 with TRBJ1-1, with D maybe TRBD1 (5 bases). This CDR3 is built from 15 residues. Trimming stripped 5 bases from V and 3 bases from J, with 16 bases between. In germline, CDR1 is SGHTA, CDR2 FQGNSA. The CDR3 loop is CASSLRRGLDTEAFF. The CDR3 DNA is TGTGCCAGCAGCCTCCGAAGGGGATTGGACACTGAAGCTTTCTTT.

Points on this clone: Compared with germline, one end of the junction differs, possibly owing to a read error. V and J are TRBV2 and TRBJ2-7; D unclear. This CDR3 has 8 residues. The germline V gene has CDR1 SNHLY and CDR2 FYNNEI. The CDR3 region is CASSEIGF. The CDR3 nucleotides are TGTGCCAGCTCCGAAATTGGGTTC. The whole variable domain, remainder taken from reference TRBV2 and TRBJ2-7, is EPEVTQTPSHQVTQMGQEVILRCVPISNHLYFYWYRQILGQKVEFLVSFYNNEISEKSEIFDDQFSVERPDGSNFTLKIRSTKLEDSAMYFCASSEIGFGPGTRLTVT.

The chain has TRBV30 and TRBJ1-1; D possibly corresponds to TRBD1 (5 bases). The CDR3 sequence is 15 residues long. The V and J ends lost 3 bases and 0 bases respectively, with 14 bases between them. CDR1 and CDR2 (germline): GTSNPN, SVGIG (reference sequence). This CDR3 reads CAWRGVYPMNTEAFF. CDR3 nucleotide sequence: TGTGCCTGGAGAGGGGTCTATCCGATGAACACTGAAGCTTTCTTT.

About this clone: At one end the junction does not follow the germline gene, possibly because of a read error. This chain joins TRBV4-1 and TRBJ1-1, with D perhaps TRBD1 (6 bases). Germline CDR1 reads MGHRA; CDR2 reads YSYEKL. There are 13 residues in the CDR3. CDR3 sequence: CASSQDVRGRVYF. The CDR3 DNA is TGCGCCAGCAGCCAAGATGTCCGGGGGCGGGTTTACTTT.

J is TRBJ1-1 and V is TRBV7-2, with D possibly being TRBD1 (6 bases). CDR3 length equals 17 residues. The V gene's germline CDR1 is SGHTA and CDR2 FQGNSA. Trimming removed 2 bases at V and 0 bases at J, with 16 bases between. CDR3 loop: CASSLRSGTPMNTEAFF. The CDR3 region has the DNA TGTGCCAGCAGCTTAAGATCCGGGACACCCATGAACACTGAAGCTTTCTTT.

The chain has TRBV28 and TRBJ2-7; 7 bases map to TRBD2. V dropped 9 bases and J dropped 7; count of bases not matched to a gene: 15. The CDR3 runs to 14 residues. Per the germline V gene, CDR1 is MDHEN and CDR2 is SYDVKM. The CDR3 protein is CASVPGGSRGEQYF. CDR3 DNA: TGTGCCAGTGTGCCTGGCGGGAGCCGTGGGGAGCAGTACTTC.

The V gene is TRBV9, the J gene TRBJ1-2; D gene ambiguous. CDR1 and CDR2 (germline): SGDLS, YYNGEE. This CDR3 contains 12 residues. V gave up 4 bases and J gave up 4 bases, with 8 bases separating them. The CDR3 is CASSPTFYGYTF. Written as DNA, the CDR3 is TGTGCCAGCAGCCCGACCTTCTATGGCTACACCTTC.

This clone was observed a few times. The chain carries TRBV9 and TRBJ2-7; a possible D gene is TRBD1 (6 bases). The CDR3 runs 16 residues. Germline values: CDR1 SGDLS, CDR2 YYNGEE. Between the trimmed V and J ends, which lost 2 bases and 0 bases, there was a span of 15 bases. CDR3 in amino acids: CASSVPTGFCSYEQYF. The DNA of the CDR3 is TGTGCCAGCAGCGTTCCGACAGGCTTCTGCTCCTACGAGCAGTACTTC.

The chain uses TRBV28 and TRBJ2-2; possible D gene TRBD2, 5 bases. Germline V gives CDR1 MDHEN, CDR2 SYDVKM. V was pared by 8 bases and J by 2 bases, with 9 bases between. This CDR3 has 13 residues. CDR3 loop: CASRTPNTGELFF. The CDR3 DNA reads TGTGCCAGCCGGACTCCCAACACCGGGGAGCTGTTTTTT. The complete variable domain, with remaining parts taken from reference TRBV28 and TRBJ2-2, reads DVKVTQSSRYLVKRTGEKVFLECVQDMDHENMFWYRQDPGLGLRLIYFSYDVKMKEKGDIPEGYSVSREKKERFSLILESASTNQTSMYLCASRTPNTGELFFGEGSRLTVL.

The chain combines TRBV28 with TRBJ1-6; D not resolved. CDR3 length: 11 residues. V dropped 3 bases and J dropped 8 bases, with 2 bases sitting between them. The V gene's germline CDR1 is MDHEN and CDR2 SYDVKM. The CDR3 here is CASSFDSPLHF. As DNA, the CDR3 is TGTGCCAGCAGTTTCGATTCACCCCTCCACTTT.

This clone was seen only a few times. The chain employs TRBV7-6 and TRBJ2-5, with 9 bases matching TRBD1. The CDR3 is made up of 16 amino acids. The V segment lost 1 base and the J segment 4 bases; nucleotides outside the gene matches: 7. Germline lookup yields CDR1 SGHVS and CDR2 FNYEAQ. This CDR3 is CASSLVSGTGRETQYF. The CDR3 nucleotides are TGTGCCAGCAGCTTAGTATCCGGGACAGGGAGAGAGACCCAGTACTTC.

This clone was picked up a small number of times. The chain uses TRBV4-1 and TRBJ2-1, with TRBD2 identical over 12 bases. J gave up 0 bases and V 4 bases, and 10 bases lay outside the gene matches. Germline CDR1 reads MGHRA; CDR2 reads YSYEKL. CDR3 size: 19 residues. CDR3 protein: CASSPRATSGGYSYNEQFF. In DNA, the CDR3 is TGCGCCAGCAGCCCCCGGGCGACTAGCGGGGGATACTCCTACAATGAGCAGTTCTTC.